Shown below are 20 T cell receptor beta chains from a single sample sequenced in a study of human thymus T cells. Clones were sequenced by immunoSEQ multiplex PCR, and TCRdb holds only the in-frame ones, with some missing. The sample shows about 60,000 clones, over 85% of them seen only once. What was sequenced was blood. The receptors come from a boy in the first two years of life with a congenital heart defect but otherwise immunologically healthy.

The chain is built from TRBV21-1 and TRBJ2-7; the DNA was not compared with TRBD1, the D call given in the table. TRBV21-1 is reported as a pseudogene. This CDR3 region has 14 residues. The CDR3 bases are TGTGCCAGCAGCAAACCCTACAGGGGATCCGAGCAGTACTTC. Its translation is CASSKPYRGSEQYF.

The rearrangement joins TRBV5-8 to TRBJ2-3; 12 bases match TRBD2. Germline V gene data show CDR1 as SGHTS and CDR2 as YDEGEE. The CDR3 is 16 amino acids. V was pared by 4 bases and J by 2 bases, with 5 bases of the junction left unmatched. CDR3 region: CASSLLAGGITDTQYF. As DNA, the CDR3 is TGTGCCAGCAGCCTTCTAGCGGGGGGGATCACAGATACGCAGTATTTT.

The V and J genes are TRBV18 and TRBJ2-1; 8 positions match TRBD2. J lost 0 bases, V lost 2 bases, and 9 bases had no gene match. Germline V gives CDR1 KGHSH, CDR2 LQKENI. This CDR3 is 18 amino acids long. The CDR3: CASSPRAGAPISYNEQFF. CDR3 in DNA: TGTGCCAGCTCACCAAGAGCGGGGGCCCCCATCTCCTACAATGAGCAGTTCTTC.

The chain is built from TRBV5-8 and TRBJ2-6, with a possible D match to TRBD1 (5 bases). The germline CDR1 and CDR2 sequences are SGHTS and YDEGEE. The CDR3 has 17 amino acids. V was shortened by 0 bases and J by 0 bases, with 10 bases between the two germline ends. The CDR3 region is CASSLDRIRSGANVLTF. The CDR3 DNA reads as TGTGCCAGCAGCTTGGACAGGATACGCTCTGGGGCCAACGTCCTGACTTTC.

The chain recombines TRBV7-3 with TRBJ2-1; 11 nucleotides line up with TRBD2. This CDR3 is built from 16 residues. After removal of 5 bases from V and 8 bases from J, the junction contained 11 bases not matched to a gene. CDR1 SGHTA and CDR2 FQGTGA come from the germline V gene. CDR3 in DNA: TGTGCCAGCAGCCCCCTAGGTAGCGGGGGGGACTATGAGCAGTTCTTC. Amino acids: CASSPLGSGGDYEQFF.

The chain joins TRBV19 to TRBJ1-2, with D possibly matching TRBD1 (5 bases). V was pared by 6 bases and J by 5 bases, with 13 bases between. There are 13 residues in the CDR3. CDR1 is LNHDA, CDR2 SQIVND, per germline (reference sequence). The CDR3 loop is CASRDGTQYGYTF. The CDR3 DNA sequence: TGTGCCAGTAGAGACGGGACGCAGTATGGCTACACCTTC.

DNA for the CDR3: TGTGCCAGCAGTGAAGTTTTAGCCCAAGAGACCCAGTACTTC. Translation: CASSEVLAQETQYF. The chain is built from TRBV6-1 and TRBJ2-5; D remains unclear. Trimming stripped 1 base from V and 1 base from J, with 7 bases between. Germline V gene sequence: CDR1 MNHNS, CDR2 SASEGT. This CDR3 region has 14 residues.

The CDR3: CASTDWANTQYF. In DNA form, the CDR3 reads TGTGCCAGTACGGACTGGGCGAATACGCAGTATTTT. The chain employs TRBV19 and TRBJ2-3; possible D gene TRBD2, 5 bases. V dropped 7 bases and J dropped 7 bases, with 12 bases sitting between them. The V gene's germline CDR1 is LNHDA and CDR2 SQIVND (reference sequence). The length of the CDR3 is 12 residues.

The chain uses TRBV21-1 and TRBJ2-1; the D call in the table, TRBD2, was not verified against the DNA. TRBV21-1 is a known pseudogene. The CDR3 loop spans 16 amino acids. The CDR3 DNA reads TGTGCCAGCAGCCCCCCGATGTGTAGCTCCTACAATGAGCAGTTCTTC. It yields the protein CASSPPMCSSYNEQFF.

The chain is built from TRBV6-5 and TRBJ2-3, with 11 positions matching TRBD2. Germline V CDR1 and CDR2: MNHEY, SVGAGI. The V gene end was trimmed by 1 base and the J gene end by 0 bases; junction bases not matched to a gene: 0. The CDR3 contains 16 residues. For the CDR3, the DNA is TGTGCCAGCAGTTACTGGACTAGCGGGAGCACAGATACGCAGTATTTT. It is translated as CASSYWTSGSTDTQYF.

V is TRBV2 and J is TRBJ2-7; 7 nucleotides agree with TRBD1. Per germline, CDR1 SNHLY and CDR2 FYNNEI. Germline trimming cut 7 bases from V and 2 bases from J; bases unmatched to any gene: 8. CDR3 length: 14 residues. The CDR3 region is CASITGTAPYEQYF. The DNA of the CDR3 is TGTGCCAGCATTACCGGGACAGCCCCCTACGAGCAGTACTTC.

The genes are TRBV2 and TRBJ2-1; no reliable D call. Trimming cost V 8 bases and J 4 bases, with 6 bases left between them. The CDR3 is 11 residues long. The germline gives CDR1 SNHLY, CDR2 FYNNEI. CDR3 coding DNA: TGTGCCAGCGCCAGATACAATGAGCAGTTCTTC. This codes for CASARYNEQFF.

The chain is built from TRBV10-1 and TRBJ2-7; a possible D gene is TRBD1 (6 bases). The CDR3 is 13 amino acids. The V gene's germline CDR1 is WNHNN and CDR2 SYGVQD (reference sequence). The V end lost 3 bases, the J end lost 0 bases, and 6 bases lay between the germline ends. CDR3 residues: CASSDRGSYEQYF. For the CDR3, the DNA is TGCGCCAGCAGTGACAGGGGCTCCTACGAGCAGTACTTC.

This chain links TRBV28 with TRBJ1-1, with unresolved D. V lost 2 bases to trimming and J lost 3 bases, with 13 bases between them. Germline assignment: CDR1 MDHEN and CDR2 SYDVKM. This CDR3 has 15 residues. The DNA for the CDR3 is TGTGCCAGCAGTTTAAGAAGTCTAAAGCACACTGAAGCTTTCTTT. Encoded protein: CASSLRSLKHTEAFF.

The chain recombines TRBV7-9 with TRBJ2-3; D unclear. V shed 3 bases and J shed 3 bases, with 7 bases lying between them. CDR1 and CDR2 from the germline V gene are SEHNR and FQNEAQ (reference sequence). The CDR3 has 13 residues. Here the CDR3 reads CASSFKSTDTQYF. CDR3 sequence (DNA): TGTGCCAGCAGCTTTAAGAGTACAGATACGCAGTATTTT.

This CDR3 is CASSLIWENGYEQYF. DNA of the CDR3: TGTGCCAGCAGCTTAATTTGGGAGAACGGGTACGAGCAGTACTTC. The chain recombines TRBV7-9 with TRBJ2-7; TRBD2 might be the D (5 bases). Germline values: CDR1 SEHNR, CDR2 FQNEAQ (reference sequence). The CDR3 runs to 15 residues. V lost 2 bases to trimming and J lost 4 bases, with 15 bases between them.

The chain carries TRBV7-2 and TRBJ2-7; 8 positions match TRBD2. In germline, CDR1 is SGHTA, CDR2 FQGNSA. Trimming took 7 bases from V and 3 from J; bases not matched to a gene: 8. The CDR3 totals 14 residues. The CDR3 loop is CASKKRGNLYEQYF. CDR3 DNA: TGTGCCAGCAAAAAGCGGGGGAACCTCTACGAGCAGTACTTC.

As regards this clone: Relative to the germline gene, one junction end is altered; a read error may explain this. The rearrangement joins TRBV2 to TRBJ1-6; D is possibly TRBD1 (5 bases). This CDR3 contains 19 residues. CDR1 and CDR2 from the germline V gene are SNHLY and FYNNEI. CDR3 in DNA: TGTGCCAGCAGTAAAGCGCGGGGCAGGGCGAGCTCCTATAATTCACCCCTCCACTTT. Its protein product is CASSKARGRASSYNSPLHF.

The chain links TRBV28 to TRBJ1-1, with D tentatively TRBD1 (5 bases). Looked up from germline, CDR1 is MDHEN and CDR2 is SYDVKM. V was pared by 2 bases and J by 0 bases, with 7 bases between. This CDR3 spans 14 amino acids. The CDR3 sequence is CASSLAGMNTEAFF. The CDR3 DNA is TGTGCCAGCAGTTTAGCAGGGATGAACACTGAAGCTTTCTTT.

This clone has only one observation. V gene TRBV7-2 combines with J gene TRBJ2-7, with no clear D. V was cut by 2 bases and J by 0 bases, with 2 bases left in between. CDR1 and CDR2 from the germline V gene are SGHTA and FQGNSA. CDR3 length: 12 amino acids. In nucleotides, the CDR3 is TGTGCCAGCAGCTTACACTCCTACGAGCAGTACTTC. It yields the protein CASSLHSYEQYF.